Included here is one T cell receptor beta chain sequence, with context. The entry originates in a study of blood T cell repertoires in COVID-19. The method was immunoSEQ multiplex PCR; TCRdb's version includes in-frame clones alone and lacks a portion of them. The table has approximately 210,000 clones, approximately 80% seen once. CDR1 and CDR2 (germline): SGHRS, YFSETQ. This CDR3 is 16 amino acids long. V was clipped by 4 bases and J by 4 bases, with 20 bases between them. The sequence came from a man aged 25 to 40 with acute COVID-19. The V and J genes are TRBV5-1 and TRBJ1-2; D gene ambiguous. Sequenced input: PBMCs or T cells enriched from blood (not recorded which). The CDR3 nucleotides read TGCGCCAGCAGCAAGACCAATACCGACTATAGCTATGGCTACACCTTC. It encodes CASSKTNTDYSYGYTF.